One sample yielded the 24 T cell receptor beta chains listed below, sequenced in a study of T cell responses to AZD1222 COVID-19 vaccine. Measured with immunoSEQ multiplex PCR; TCRdb has only the in-frame clones, and not every one. Of under 140,000 clones listed, around nine tenths are singletons. The specimen comprised peripheral blood, sampled on day 0 of AZD1222 vaccination. Source of these receptors: an adult in good health.

The chain links TRBV7-9 to TRBJ2-1, with D possibly matching TRBD2 (6 bases). Trimming took off 1 base at V and 12 bases at J, with 10 bases between the two ends. The CDR3 has 12 amino acids. In germline, CDR1 is SEHNR, CDR2 FQNEAQ (reference sequence). CDR3 sequence (DNA): TGTGCCAGCAGCTTAGATGGGCGGGGGCAGTTCTTC. As protein: CASSLDGRGQFF.

The chain combines TRBV30 with TRBJ1-5, with TRBD1 matching 9 bases. J gave up 5 bases and V 0 bases, and 5 bases lay outside the gene matches. CDR1 and CDR2 from the germline V gene are GTSNPN and SVGIG (reference sequence). This CDR3 contains 15 residues. CDR3 in amino acids: CAWSVLGTGHQPQHF. The CDR3 nucleotides are TGTGCCTGGAGTGTACTCGGGACAGGGCATCAGCCCCAGCATTTT. The full variable domain, rest sourced from reference TRBV30 and TRBJ1-5, is SQTIHQWPATLVQPVGSPLSLECTVEGTSNPNLYWYRQAAGRGLQLLFYSVGIGQISSEVPQNLSASRPQDRQFILSSKKLLLSDSGFYLCAWSVLGTGHQPQHFGDGTRLSIL.

The chain joins TRBV30 to TRBJ2-2; 7 positions agree with TRBD2. Germline V gene lookup returns CDR1 GTSNPN and CDR2 SVGIG (reference sequence). The V gene end was trimmed by 8 bases and the J gene end by 7 bases; junction bases not matched to a gene: 10. This CDR3 is built from 13 residues. DNA for the CDR3: TGTGCCCGCCCGGGACTAAGGGACGGGGAGCTGTTTTTT. It is translated as CARPGLRDGELFF.

This clone was seen a single time. V usage is TRBV5-5 and J usage is TRBJ1-4; possible D gene TRBD1, 5 bases. CDR1 SGHKS and CDR2 YYEKEE come from the germline V gene (reference sequence). Trimming pared 3 bases from V and 2 bases from J, leaving 14 bases between. The CDR3 has 16 amino acids. The chain's CDR3 is CASSWGPTHTNEKLFF. Here the CDR3 DNA reads TGTGCCAGCAGCTGGGGCCCGACTCACACTAATGAAAAACTGTTTTTT.

V gene TRBV27 combines with J gene TRBJ1-5; D uncertain. Trimming pared 2 bases from V and 7 bases from J, leaving 9 bases between. Per germline, CDR1 MNHEY and CDR2 SMNVEV (reference sequence). The CDR3 runs to 13 residues. The CDR3 region has the DNA TGTGCCAGCAGTTTAACCCCGGAGCAGCCCCAGCATTTT. As protein: CASSLTPEQPQHF.

This clone was seen a few times. The genes are TRBV9 and TRBJ2-1; 13 bases map to TRBD2. V lost 0 bases and J lost 6; bases outside the gene matches: 3. The CDR3 runs 16 residues. The germline V gene encodes CDR1 SGDLS and CDR2 YYNGEE. The CDR3 loop is CASSVAGTSGINEQFF. The CDR3, as DNA: TGTGCCAGCAGCGTAGCTGGGACTAGCGGGATCAATGAGCAGTTCTTC. Supplemented by reference TRBV9 and TRBJ2-1, the full variable domain reads DSGVTQTPKHLITATGQRVTLRCSPRSGDLSVYWYQQSLDQGLQFLIQYYNGEERAKGNILERFSAQQFPDLHSELNLSSLELGDSALYFCASSVAGTSGINEQFFGPGTRLTVL.

To note about this clone: The sample contains more than one DNA sequence encoding this CDR3. The chain recombines TRBV3-1 (or the pseudogene TRBV3-2) with TRBJ1-5; 7 nucleotides align to TRBD1. Germline values: CDR1 LGHDT, CDR2 YNNKEL (reference sequence). CDR3 size: 14 residues. Losses at the gene ends were 1 base for V and 7 bases for J; bases not matched to a gene: 4. The CDR3 DNA reads as TGTGCCAGCAGCCAAGCGGACAGGAACCAGCCCCAGCATTTT. Translated, it gives CASSQADRNQPQHF.

The chain uses TRBV3-1 (or the pseudogene TRBV3-2) and TRBJ1-5, with a tentative D call TRBD1 (5 bases). V lost 3 bases and J 1 base, leaving 10 bases between the germline ends. Germline loops: CDR1 LGHDT, CDR2 YNNKEL (reference sequence). The CDR3 sequence is 15 residues long. This chain's CDR3 is CASSQSDSSNQPQHF. CDR3 bases: TGTGCCAGCAGCCAGAGTGACAGCAGCAATCAGCCCCAGCATTTT.

This sequence joins TRBV28 and TRBJ1-2, with D tentatively TRBD1 (5 bases). The CDR3 has 14 amino acids. Trimming left V 2 bases short and J 7 bases short, with 14 bases between. The V gene's germline CDR1 is MDHEN and CDR2 SYDVKM. CDR3 DNA: TGTGCCAGCAGTTTAACGGGGACTAGGAGTGGCTACACCTTC. Its translation is CASSLTGTRSGYTF.

The V gene is TRBV5-1, the J gene TRBJ2-6, with unresolved D. Trimming removed 1 base at V and 8 bases at J, with 7 bases between. This CDR3 is 13 amino acids long. Germline V gene lookup returns CDR1 SGHRS and CDR2 YFSETQ. The CDR3 protein is CASSLYMSNVLTF. The CDR3 DNA reads TGCGCCAGCAGCTTGTACATGTCCAACGTCCTGACTTTC.

V and J are TRBV19 and TRBJ1-2; 7 positions match TRBD1. This CDR3 contains 15 residues. Per the germline V gene, CDR1 is LNHDA and CDR2 is SQIVND (reference sequence). V shed 3 bases and J 5 bases; nucleotides not matched to a gene: 9. The DNA for the CDR3 is TGTGCCAGTAGTATCGACAGGGAAGGGTTTTATGGCTACACCTTC. Amino acid sequence: CASSIDREGFYGYTF.

The V and J genes are TRBV19 and TRBJ2-7; D not certain. The germline V gene has CDR1 LNHDA and CDR2 SQIVND (reference sequence). The CDR3 consists of 14 residues. V was pared by 0 bases and J by 1 base, with 7 bases between. CDR3 DNA: TGTGCCAGTAGTATAGAGGCTGCATCCTACGAGCAGTACTTC. It encodes CASSIEAASYEQYF.

The chain carries TRBV11-2 and TRBJ2-7; D unclear. The germline V gene encodes CDR1 SGHAT and CDR2 FQNNGV. V dropped 1 base and J dropped 7 bases, with 11 bases sitting between them. CDR3 size: 13 residues. The CDR3 here is CASSLVEPWEQYF. CDR3 DNA sequence: TGTGCCAGCAGCTTAGTTGAGCCTTGGGAGCAGTACTTC.

This chain links TRBV19 with TRBJ1-2, with a tentative D call TRBD1 (6 bases). Germline values: CDR1 LNHDA, CDR2 SQIVND (reference sequence). The CDR3 covers 15 residues. V was clipped by 4 bases and J by 4 bases, with 16 bases between them. CDR3 sequence: CASSTRSTGSYGYTF. The CDR3 DNA sequence: TGTGCCAGTAGTACCCGATCGACAGGATCCTATGGCTACACCTTC.

This chain links TRBV6-2 or TRBV6-3 with TRBJ1-2; unclear D gene. CDR1 and CDR2 from the germline V gene are MNHEY and SVGEGT. Trimming removed 6 bases at V and 2 bases at J, with 1 base between. The length of the CDR3 is 10 residues. The CDR3 DNA is TGTGCCAGCAGCAACTATGGCTACACCTTC. This sequence encodes CASSNYGYTF.

This clone came up once. V is TRBV11-2 and J is TRBJ1-2, with 7 bases identical to TRBD1. The CDR3 extends over 16 amino acids. CDR1 and CDR2 from the germline V gene are SGHAT and FQNNGV. V lost 1 base, J lost 3 bases, and 8 bases stayed unmatched. CDR3 coding DNA: TGTGCCAGCAGCTTAGGAGGGGGGGACAGACACTATGGCTACACCTTC. Translating gives CASSLGGGDRHYGYTF.

The chain joins TRBV5-1 to TRBJ1-5, with unresolved D. The V gene lost 7 bases and the J gene lost 8 bases, with 7 bases spanning the gap. Looked up from germline, CDR1 is SGHRS and CDR2 is YFSETQ. This CDR3 contains 10 residues. CDR3 amino acids: CASPSEPQHF. In DNA form, the CDR3 reads TGCGCCAGCCCGTCGGAGCCCCAGCATTTT.

The gene calls are TRBV5-8 and TRBJ2-3; D is perhaps TRBD2 (6 bases). The CDR3 runs 12 residues. V dropped 3 bases and J dropped 4 bases, with 6 bases sitting between them. Germline V gene sequence: CDR1 SGHTS, CDR2 YDEGEE. The CDR3 DNA reads as TGTGCCAGCAGCTGGGGGGCAGATACGCAGTATTTT. Its protein is CASSWGADTQYF. Complete variable domain (other parts from reference TRBV5-8 and TRBJ2-3): EAGVTQSPTHLIKTRGQQATLRCSPISGHTSVYWYQQALGLGLQFLLWYDEGEERNRGNFPPRFSGRQFPNYSSELNVNALELEDSALYLCASSWGADTQYFGPGTRLTVL.

This clone was observed a handful of times. V is TRBV7-2 and J is TRBJ2-1; TRBD2 agrees at 7 bases. The CDR3 is made up of 15 amino acids. Germline values: CDR1 SGHTA, CDR2 FQGNSA. The V segment lost 1 base and the J segment 7 bases; nucleotides outside the gene matches: 7. The DNA of the CDR3 is TGTGCCAGCAGCTTAGGTGGGACTACCATGAATGAGCAGTTCTTC. Its protein product is CASSLGGTTMNEQFF.

This clone has a handful of counts. The genes are TRBV19 and TRBJ1-2, with D maybe TRBD1 (5 bases). This CDR3 region has 14 residues. The V gene's germline CDR1 is LNHDA and CDR2 SQIVND (reference sequence). Trimming cost V 9 bases and J 6 bases, with 20 bases left between them. The chain's CDR3 is CASKIPLGRHGYTF. The CDR3 DNA is TGTGCCAGCAAAATACCCCTGGGGCGGCATGGCTACACCTTC.

The rearrangement joins TRBV6-1 to TRBJ1-5, with TRBD1 as a possible D gene (6 bases). The V gene lost 4 bases and the J gene lost 1 base, with 17 bases spanning the gap. The CDR3 runs to 17 residues. The germline V gene encodes CDR1 MNHNS and CDR2 SASEGT. The CDR3 region is CASSAEGGARSNQPQHF. The DNA of the CDR3 is TGTGCCAGCAGTGCCGAAGGGGGGGCCCGGAGCAATCAGCCCCAGCATTTT.

V and J are TRBV12-3 or TRBV12-4 and TRBJ1-1, with D uncertain. V lost 5 bases to trimming and J lost 7 bases, with 11 bases between them. The CDR3 covers 12 residues. The chain's CDR3 is CASSPGWVEAFF. DNA for the CDR3: TGTGCCAGCAGTCCGGGGTGGGTTGAAGCTTTCTTT.

Here the CDR3 reads CASSATGTANEKLFF. DNA for the CDR3: TGTGCCAGTAGTGCGACAGGCACGGCTAATGAAAAACTGTTTTTT. The gene calls are TRBV19 and TRBJ1-4, with D possibly matching TRBD1 (6 bases). Germline CDR1 reads LNHDA; CDR2 reads SQIVND (reference sequence). The germline V and J ends were trimmed by 5 bases and 3 bases, with 13 bases remaining between them. The CDR3 extends over 15 amino acids.

This clone was counted once. The chain carries TRBV29-1 and TRBJ1-1; D uncertain. V was trimmed by 4 bases and J by 0 bases, leaving 6 bases between them. Germline CDR1 SQVTM, CDR2 ANQGSEA. The CDR3 length is 12 residues. CDR3 sequence reads: CSVAFLNTEAFF. The CDR3 nucleotides are TGCAGCGTTGCATTCTTGAACACTGAAGCTTTCTTT.